Included here is one T cell receptor (beta chain) sequence, with context. Its antigen remains unidentified. The record has no base qualities; no much larger clone is one base away. This record belongs to a study of cytomegalovirus exposure and HLA in healthy donors (dated by TCRdb to 2016 to 2017). Regarding the complete study: An earlier analysis of approximately 590 of the donors reported 250 to 300 Gb of sequence data and 117 million unique TCR beta sequences from 190 million or so T cells. The study used immunosequencing to profile the T cell repertoires of approximately 640 subjects and linked those repertoires to cytomegalovirus serostatus. Among about 370 genotyped donors of the cohort, an average of about 220,000 unique TCR beta nucleotide sequences was sequenced per donor, of which 15% to 20% were non-productive. Class I and class II HLA loci were covered by the typing at four-digit resolution. The number of donors typed differed by locus, with 629-630 for A, B, C, DRB1 and DQB1, about 500 for DQA1, about 610 for DPA1, and around 460 for DPB1. Donor age, sex, ethnicity and CMV serostatus were compiled together with the repertoire data. High-throughput TCR immunosequencing, statistical association of individual TCRs with disease status, and machine learning were combined to predict cytomegalovirus infection status. A separate validation cohort of more than 100 different subjects was used in addition to the 666-subject first cohort. An earlier analysis of roughly 580 of the donors used high-throughput TCR beta sequencing to judge whether each TCR beta V gene segment behaved as functional or pseudogenic. The genetic ancestry cluster associated with self-reported Caucasian donors included about 81% of the roughly 410 genotyped donors. In a later genetic analysis, genome-wide SNP genotypes for about three fifths of the roughly 670 donors were used, and that subset was treated as a discovery cohort. All discovery cohort repertoires had been generated using a single sequencing platform. Roughly 300 gigabases of sequencing data and 70 million to 100 million unique TCR sequences were included in an early release covering under 650 HLA-typed donors. Because of strong linkage in the cohort, 4 to 6 DR-DQ haplotypes were treated as single units for association and clustering. To study patterns of TCR occurrence, a later analysis re-analyzed previously published TCR beta repertoires from 550 to 800 donors and added high-resolution HLA genotyping. Rather than using new phenotypic data, the later analysis identified candidate immune exposures from TCR beta sequences and from how often those sequences occurred across donors. The study aimed to test whether cataloging public T cell receptors could reveal signatures of past pathogen exposure. General findings and caveats noted by the study authors: The presence/absence analyses assumed that sequencing depth was roughly uniform across donors, and that assumption may not be true. The 87-base-pair reads could not distinguish some IMGT-functional V segments, including TRBV6-2 and TRBV6-3, so those segments were excluded. Only TCR beta chains were sequenced in this cohort, and the absence of alpha or paired-chain data limited detectable features. A later genetic analysis associated a missense DCLRE1C variant with V-gene and J-gene trimming of TCR beta chains, and an independent cohort replicated the association. In both the original and validation cohorts, the classifier was reported to diagnose cytomegalovirus status with high specificity and sensitivity. The study gave a list of over 150 TCR beta chains associated with cytomegalovirus. At a false discovery rate of 0.05, a later analysis linked 16,000 or so TCR beta sequences to specific HLA alleles. A later analysis reported that several top co-occurrence clusters appeared linked to parvovirus B19, influenza, CMV and Epstein-Barr virus. Strong co-occurrence of HLA alleles, especially DR and DQ, made assigning TCR associations to individual alleles difficult. In a later analysis, HLA-associated TCR beta chains were found to be more clonally expanded and to have lower generation probabilities than equally common non-associated chains. Linkage disequilibrium might explain the correlated functional status among segregating V segments, but an unknown experimental factor could not be excluded. A group of highly shared sequence variants was considered likely to be a technical artifact of the sequencing pipeline. According to the authors, the approach could potentially be generalized to other disease states and immunological phenotypes. Because HLA typing was unavailable for some donors at each locus, only the typed subset was used in association tests. While some public TCRs were present in many individuals, most TCR sequences turned up only very rarely across donors. In vitro tests confirmed that a few of the cytomegalovirus-associated TCR beta chains recognize cytomegalovirus antigens. CMV serostatus was the only immune exposure information available for the cohort. According to a later analysis, TCR association rates differed among HLA loci, with DRB1 alleles showing the most associated TCRs and HLA-C alleles showing the fewest. The earlier analysis of 587 of the donors excluded 15 to 20 rarely observed V segments, including chromosome 9 orphons, because counts were too low. A later genetic analysis reported fewer N-insertions in productive TCRs among donors in an Asian-associated ancestry cluster than the roughly 700-donor mean. A further reported finding was that TCR beta sequences accurately predicted the HLA-A and HLA-B alleles for most subjects in the first cohort. In an earlier analysis of a few hundred of the donors, most TCR beta V segments were observed in productive rearrangements about 87% or about 30% of the time, broadly matching IMGT annotations. According to a later analysis, most CMV-associated TCR beta chains appeared to be HLA-restricted, and the HLA associations seemed to be driven largely by CMV exposure.

CDR3 length: 14 amino acids, cysteine to phenylalanine. This entry keeps only the CDR3 DNA: 42 bases, framed from base 1. Trimming accounts for 7 bases at V and 2 bases at J, while the number of junction bases matched to no gene is 8. The germline V gene yields MNHNS for CDR1 and SASEGT for CDR2. Preparation of the library involved the immunoSEQ multiplex PCR assay. The multiplex PCR relied on a mix of 60 forward primers for TCR Vbeta segments and 13 reverse primers for TCR Jbeta segments. A multiplex PCR assay on genomic DNA amplified the CDR3 region of rearranged TCR beta genes. Amplified TCR beta libraries were sequenced as 87-base-pair reads on the Illumina HiSeq System. The authors processed their data as follows. Across the roughly 600 repertoires, a later analysis counted 80 million or so unique TCR beta chains, around 11 million of which were shared by at least two donors. Raw reads were error-corrected and collapsed into unique sequences with a nearest-neighbor algorithm that merged closely related sequences to remove PCR and sequencing errors. To assign V, D and J gene segments, CDR3 sequences were aligned to IMGT reference sequences. For a sequence to be retained, a match of at least six nucleotides to both a V gene segment and a J gene segment was required. A rearrangement was called productive if the CDR3 had no stop codons and remained in frame with V and J, and every other rearrangement was called non-productive. Following IMGT convention, CDR3 was defined as the stretch from the second conserved V-encoded cysteine up to the conserved J-encoded phenylalanine. Sequences without an unambiguous match to a single V gene segment were excluded from the earlier analysis of about 600 of the donors. An earlier analysis of fewer than 750 of the donors classified V segments as functional when productive rearrangements were above 56.7% and as segregating when the standard deviation between donors was above 5%. A statistical classification framework was built to diagnose cytomegalovirus status from the catalog of TCR beta chain sequences. In a later analysis, TCR nucleotide sequences were compared against IMGT/GENE-DB human TR gene sequences so that V and J genes could be assigned. In a later analysis, CDR3 sequences and most-parsimonious VDJ recombination scenarios were assigned using the TCRdist pipeline. In a later analysis, each TCR beta chain was defined by its CDR3 amino acid sequence together with its V-gene family, and reads lacking a unique V-gene family were excluded. A later analysis removed 592 highly shared, low-generation-probability nucleotide sequences to deal with suspected cross-contamination and a sequencing artifact. In a later analysis, a clonal expansion index for each public chain was calculated from normalized within-repertoire ranks of inferred template counts. In a later analysis, generation probabilities were computed using a VDJ recombination model fitted to out-of-frame rearrangements, and the results were checked against IGoR. Hypergeometric tests were used in a later analysis to score TCR-TCR, TCR-HLA and TCR-CMV co-occurrence, with a repertoire-size bias correction applied to the TCR pairs. To estimate false discovery rates, a later analysis permuted the HLA or CMV assignments 20 times. In a later analysis, co-occurring TCRs were grouped using DBSCAN, and TCRdist sequence similarity was added for clustering within HLA-allele-positive subsets. Repertoires with fewer than 30,000 or more than 120,000 public chains were left out of co-occurrence clustering, as were five repertoires with anomalous nucleotide sharing. What TCRdb holds here is the immuneACCESS table cut down to in-frame rearrangements. Part of the clones is not present; checked against another copy, under half of the missing clones reflect an unresolved V gene, and the others are unexplained. D and trimming were read from the DNA, whereas the V and J calls and clone size are those reported in that table. Counted in this sample were 200,000 or so clones; approximately 78% of them appeared once. The top ten clones comprise over 5% of the sample.

The cohort was made up of around 720 healthy bone marrow donors. At the time of sampling, all cohort members were nominally healthy, though unrecorded immune exposures were likely present. The donor was CMV seropositive and belonged to the group of about 290 seropositive cohort members. A peripheral blood sample was collected from each donor, and TCR beta sequencing was performed on peripheral blood mononuclear cells. Genomic DNA was extracted from the blood cell samples with the Qiagen DNeasy Blood Extraction Kit. The rearrangement joined TRBV6-1 to TRBJ2-7; the central 7 bases match TRBD1. Sample: PBMCs. The TCR sequence derives from a woman in her forties or fifties in good health and CMV-seropositive. The DNA sequence is TGTGCCAGCAACCCCGGGACAGATACCTACGAGCAGTACTTC. Its coded protein is CASNPGTDTYEQYF.